This TCR beta chain was captured in a study of blood T cell repertoires in COVID-19. Study-level information: Spain, Italy and the United States supplied samples that represented acute and convalescent COVID-19.

With 4 bases clipped from V and 3 bases from J, the junction kept 5 bases outside the gene matches. Per the germline V gene, CDR1 is KGHSH and CDR2 is LQKENI. The CDR3 sequence is 14 residues long. Original processing methods: It was from reference gene primer amplification that nucleated cell counts were estimated. Sequencing used immunoSEQ multiplex PCR; TCRdb keeps in-frame clones, though not all of them. That table gives V, J and clone size, and the DNA gave D and trimming. The data contain some 170,000 clones, about three quarters of them singletons. The sequence was obtained from a woman aged 70-85 years with acute or convalescent COVID-19. Sample: peripheral blood. V gene TRBV18 combines with J gene TRBJ1-1; TRBD1 aligns across 7 bases. The CDR3 loop is CASSLDRSDTEAFF. The CDR3 nucleotides read TGTGCCAGCTCACTGGACAGGTCTGACACTGAAGCTTTCTTT.